Sequencing of this T cell receptor beta chain was carried out in a study of blood T cells in healthy people across ages. This clonotype has only a few counts. Its cognate antigen is unknown. Study findings and constraints: No conclusive comparison of naive versus antigen-experienced cells was possible with unsorted PBMCs. The fall in TCR beta diversity per million T cells was roughly linear with age.

A second 7 to 11 cycle PCR used barcoded and J-beta primers. Carrying 12 random nucleotides, a template-switch adaptor labeled each individual cDNA molecule. TCRdb analysed the 5' RACE reads with MiXCR anew, one entry per CDR3 protein. The repertoire has approximately 1,700,000 distinct CDR3 sequences, 35% to 50% of them found once; the top ten carry 23%. Those donating, healthy Caucasian individuals from Russia, were aged about 6 to 100. Sequenced sample: blood. The sequence was obtained from a human donor in good health.

CDR3 residues: CASSGILRGHGTQYF. The DNA for the CDR3 is TGTGCCAGCAGTGGGATACTCCGGGGGCACGGGACCCAGTACTTC. V and J are TRBV28 and TRBJ2-5; tentatively, D is TRBD1 or TRBD2 (6 bases each). This CDR3 region has 15 residues. The ends were cut back, 5 bases at V and 7 bases at J, with 20 bases in the middle. Germline lookup yields CDR1 MDHEN and CDR2 SYDVKM.